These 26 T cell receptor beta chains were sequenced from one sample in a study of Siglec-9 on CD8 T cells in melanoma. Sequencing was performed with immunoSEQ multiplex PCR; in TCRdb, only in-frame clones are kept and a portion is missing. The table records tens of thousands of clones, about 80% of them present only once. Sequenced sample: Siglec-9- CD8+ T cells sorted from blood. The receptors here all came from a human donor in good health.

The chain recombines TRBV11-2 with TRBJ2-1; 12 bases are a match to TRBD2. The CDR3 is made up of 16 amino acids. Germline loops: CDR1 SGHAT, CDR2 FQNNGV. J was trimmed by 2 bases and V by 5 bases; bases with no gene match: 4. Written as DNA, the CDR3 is TGTGCCAGCAGCCCCAGGACTAGCGGGACCTACAATGAGCAGTTCTTC. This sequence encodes CASSPRTSGTYNEQFF.

The DNA for the CDR3 is TGTGCCAGCAGCGAACACGGGGCAACTAATGAAAAACTGTTTTTT. It encodes CASSEHGATNEKLFF. The chain has TRBV6-5 and TRBJ1-4; D remains unclear. V was clipped by 6 bases and J by 0 bases, with 11 bases between them. Germline values: CDR1 MNHEY, CDR2 SVGAGI. The CDR3 is 15 amino acids.

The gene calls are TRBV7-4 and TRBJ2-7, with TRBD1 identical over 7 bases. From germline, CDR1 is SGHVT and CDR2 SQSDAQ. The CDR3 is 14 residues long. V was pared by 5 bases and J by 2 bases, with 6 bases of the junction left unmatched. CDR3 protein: CASSAVTGAYEQYV. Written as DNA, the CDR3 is TGTGCCAGCAGCGCGGTTACAGGGGCCTACGAGCAGTACGTC.

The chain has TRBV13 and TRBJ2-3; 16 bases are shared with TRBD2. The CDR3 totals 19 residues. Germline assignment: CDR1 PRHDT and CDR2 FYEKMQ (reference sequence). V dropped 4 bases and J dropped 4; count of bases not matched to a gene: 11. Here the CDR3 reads CASSYRGTSGGAMPDTQYF. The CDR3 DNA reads TGTGCCAGCAGCTACCGCGGGACTAGCGGGGGGGCCATGCCAGATACGCAGTATTTT.

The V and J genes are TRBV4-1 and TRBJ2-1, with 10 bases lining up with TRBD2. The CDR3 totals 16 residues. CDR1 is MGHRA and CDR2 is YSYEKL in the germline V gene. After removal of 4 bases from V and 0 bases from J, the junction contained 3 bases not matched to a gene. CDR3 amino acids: CASSPVAGGSYNEQFF. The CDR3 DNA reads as TGCGCCAGCAGCCCTGTAGCGGGGGGCTCCTACAATGAGCAGTTCTTC.

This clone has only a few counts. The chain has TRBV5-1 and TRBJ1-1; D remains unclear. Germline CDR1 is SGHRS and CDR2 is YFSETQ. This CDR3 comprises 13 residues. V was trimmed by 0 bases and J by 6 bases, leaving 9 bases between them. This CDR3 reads CASSLGREAEAFF. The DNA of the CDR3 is TGCGCCAGCAGCTTGGGCCGAGAGGCTGAAGCTTTCTTT.

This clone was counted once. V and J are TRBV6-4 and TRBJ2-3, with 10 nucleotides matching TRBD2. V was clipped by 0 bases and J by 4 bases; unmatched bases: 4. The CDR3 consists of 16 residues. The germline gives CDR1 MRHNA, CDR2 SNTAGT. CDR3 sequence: CASSDSASGGSDTQYF. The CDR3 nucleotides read TGTGCCAGCAGTGACTCGGCTAGCGGGGGTTCAGATACGCAGTATTTT.

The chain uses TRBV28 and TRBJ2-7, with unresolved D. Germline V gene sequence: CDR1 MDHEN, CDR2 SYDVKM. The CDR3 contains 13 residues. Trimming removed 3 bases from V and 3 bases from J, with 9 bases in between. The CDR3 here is CASSFRGLYEQYV. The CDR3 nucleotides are TGTGCCAGCAGTTTTCGTGGCCTCTACGAGCAGTACGTC.

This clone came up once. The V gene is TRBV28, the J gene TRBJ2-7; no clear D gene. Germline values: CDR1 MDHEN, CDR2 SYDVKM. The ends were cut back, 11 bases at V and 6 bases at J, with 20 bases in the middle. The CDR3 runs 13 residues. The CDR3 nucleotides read TGTGCCTGGGCGGACCCTCAGGTCAGCGAGCAGTACTTC. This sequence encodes CAWADPQVSEQYF.

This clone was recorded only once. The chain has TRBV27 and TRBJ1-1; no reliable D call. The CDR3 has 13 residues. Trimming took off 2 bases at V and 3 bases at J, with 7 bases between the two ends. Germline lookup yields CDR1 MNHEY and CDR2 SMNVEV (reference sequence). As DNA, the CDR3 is TGTGCCAGCAGTTTAACGACGGACACTGAAGCTTTCTTT. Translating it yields CASSLTTDTEAFF.

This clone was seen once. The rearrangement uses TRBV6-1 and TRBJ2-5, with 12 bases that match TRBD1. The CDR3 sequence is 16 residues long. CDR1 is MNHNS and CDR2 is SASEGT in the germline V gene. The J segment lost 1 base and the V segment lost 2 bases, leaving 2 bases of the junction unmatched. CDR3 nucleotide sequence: TGTGCCAGCAGTGAAAGGGACAGGGGGCCCCAAGAGACCCAGTACTTC. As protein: CASSERDRGPQETQYF.

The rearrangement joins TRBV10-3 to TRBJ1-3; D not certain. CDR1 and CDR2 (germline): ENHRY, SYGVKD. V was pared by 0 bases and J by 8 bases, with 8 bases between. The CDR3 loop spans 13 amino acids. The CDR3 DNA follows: TGTGCCATCAGTGAGTCTTCGGGCGACACCATATATTTT. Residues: CAISESSGDTIYF.

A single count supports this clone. The CDR3 DNA is TGCGCCAGCAGCGCCTGGGTTAGCACTGAAGCTTTCTTT. Amino acid sequence: CASSAWVSTEAFF. This chain joins TRBV5-1 and TRBJ1-1, with unresolved D. Trimming stripped 4 bases from V and 4 bases from J, with 11 bases between. This CDR3 contains 13 residues. Germline V CDR1 and CDR2: SGHRS, YFSETQ.

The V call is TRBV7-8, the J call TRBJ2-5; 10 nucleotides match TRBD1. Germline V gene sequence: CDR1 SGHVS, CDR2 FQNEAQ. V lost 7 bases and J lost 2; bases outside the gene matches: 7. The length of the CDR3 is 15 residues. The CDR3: CASNFRDRGQETQYF. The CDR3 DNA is TGTGCCAGCAACTTTAGGGACAGGGGACAAGAGACCCAGTACTTC.

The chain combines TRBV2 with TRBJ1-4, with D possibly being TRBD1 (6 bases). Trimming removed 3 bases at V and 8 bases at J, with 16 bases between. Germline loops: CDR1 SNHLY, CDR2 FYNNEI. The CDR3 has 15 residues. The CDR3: CASSELGRGNEKLFF. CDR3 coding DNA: TGTGCCAGCAGTGAGTTGGGCAGGGGCAACGAAAAACTGTTTTTT.

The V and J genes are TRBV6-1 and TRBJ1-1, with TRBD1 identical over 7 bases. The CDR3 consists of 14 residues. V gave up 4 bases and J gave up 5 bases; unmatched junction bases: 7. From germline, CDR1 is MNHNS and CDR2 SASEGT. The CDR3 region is CASSASRGQTEAFF. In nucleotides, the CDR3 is TGTGCCAGCAGTGCCAGTAGGGGGCAAACTGAAGCTTTCTTT.

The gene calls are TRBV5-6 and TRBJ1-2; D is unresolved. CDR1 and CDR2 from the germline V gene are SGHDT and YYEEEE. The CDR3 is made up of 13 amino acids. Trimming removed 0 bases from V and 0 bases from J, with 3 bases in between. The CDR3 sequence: CASSLGANYGYTF. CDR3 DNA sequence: TGTGCCAGCAGCTTGGGAGCTAACTATGGCTACACCTTC.

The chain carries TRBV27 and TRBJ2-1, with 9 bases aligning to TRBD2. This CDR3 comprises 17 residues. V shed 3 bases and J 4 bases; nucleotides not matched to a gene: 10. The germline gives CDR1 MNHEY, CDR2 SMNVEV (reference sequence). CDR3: CASSFAAAGGLYNEQFF. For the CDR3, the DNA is TGTGCCAGCAGTTTTGCCGCGGCGGGAGGGCTGTACAATGAGCAGTTCTTC.

Here the CDR3 DNA reads TGTGCCAGCAGTTGCTCAGACAGGGAAGCCGTCTATGGCTACACCTTC. Residues: CASSCSDREAVYGYTF. V gene TRBV6-7 combines with J gene TRBJ1-2; 7 bases line up with TRBD1. TRBV6-7 is labeled an ORF, and its function is uncertain. This CDR3 has 16 residues. V shed 4 bases, J shed 4 bases, and the junction held 12 bases outside the gene matches.

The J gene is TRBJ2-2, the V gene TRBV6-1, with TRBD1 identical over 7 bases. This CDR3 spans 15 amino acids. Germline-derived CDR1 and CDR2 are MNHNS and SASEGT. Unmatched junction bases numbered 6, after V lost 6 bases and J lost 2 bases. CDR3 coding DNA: TGTGCCAGCAGCATCGACAGGGCCAACACCGGGGAGCTGTTTTTT. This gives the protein CASSIDRANTGELFF.

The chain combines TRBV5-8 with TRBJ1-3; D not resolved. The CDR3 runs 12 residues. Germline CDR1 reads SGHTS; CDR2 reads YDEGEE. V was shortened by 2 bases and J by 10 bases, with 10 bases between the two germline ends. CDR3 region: CASSFGVRTIYF. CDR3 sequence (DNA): TGTGCCAGCAGCTTTGGGGTTAGAACCATATATTTT.

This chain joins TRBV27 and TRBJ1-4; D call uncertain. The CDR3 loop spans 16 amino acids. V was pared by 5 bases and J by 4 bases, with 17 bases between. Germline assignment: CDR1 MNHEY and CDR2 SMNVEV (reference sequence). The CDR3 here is CASSAILGRINEKLFF. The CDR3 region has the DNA TGTGCCAGCAGTGCTATACTAGGGCGGATTAATGAAAAACTGTTTTTT.

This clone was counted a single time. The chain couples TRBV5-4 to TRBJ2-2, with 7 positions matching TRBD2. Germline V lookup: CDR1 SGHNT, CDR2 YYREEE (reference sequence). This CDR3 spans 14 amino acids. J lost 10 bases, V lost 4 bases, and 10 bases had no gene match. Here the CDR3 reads CASSPGTIAEELFF. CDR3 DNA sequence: TGTGCCAGCAGCCCGGGGACTATCGCCGAGGAGCTGTTTTTT. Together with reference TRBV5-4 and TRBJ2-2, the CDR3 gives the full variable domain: ETGVTQSPTHLIKTRGQQVTLRCSSQSGHNTVSWYQQALGQGPQFIFQYYREEENGRGNFPPRFSGLQFPNYSSELNVNALELDDSALYLCASSPGTIAEELFFGEGSRLTVL.

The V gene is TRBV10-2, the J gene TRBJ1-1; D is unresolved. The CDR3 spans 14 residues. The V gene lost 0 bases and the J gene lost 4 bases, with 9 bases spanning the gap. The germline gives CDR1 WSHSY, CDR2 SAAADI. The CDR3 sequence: CASSESGLGTEAFF. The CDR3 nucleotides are TGCGCCAGCAGTGAGTCCGGCCTCGGCACTGAAGCTTTCTTT.

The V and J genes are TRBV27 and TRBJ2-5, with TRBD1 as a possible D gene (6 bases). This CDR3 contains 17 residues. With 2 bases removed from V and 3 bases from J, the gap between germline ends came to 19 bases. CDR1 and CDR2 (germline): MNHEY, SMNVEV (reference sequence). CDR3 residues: CASSLRYRPNREETQYF. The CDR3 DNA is TGTGCCAGCAGTTTAAGATACCGCCCTAACAGGGAAGAGACCCAGTACTTC.

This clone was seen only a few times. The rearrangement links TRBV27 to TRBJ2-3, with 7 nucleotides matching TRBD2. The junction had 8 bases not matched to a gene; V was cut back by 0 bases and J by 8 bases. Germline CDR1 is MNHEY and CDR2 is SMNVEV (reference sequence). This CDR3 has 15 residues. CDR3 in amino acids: CASSLSGGSGGTQYF. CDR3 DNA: TGTGCCAGCAGTTTATCGGGAGGTTCGGGAGGTACGCAGTATTTT.